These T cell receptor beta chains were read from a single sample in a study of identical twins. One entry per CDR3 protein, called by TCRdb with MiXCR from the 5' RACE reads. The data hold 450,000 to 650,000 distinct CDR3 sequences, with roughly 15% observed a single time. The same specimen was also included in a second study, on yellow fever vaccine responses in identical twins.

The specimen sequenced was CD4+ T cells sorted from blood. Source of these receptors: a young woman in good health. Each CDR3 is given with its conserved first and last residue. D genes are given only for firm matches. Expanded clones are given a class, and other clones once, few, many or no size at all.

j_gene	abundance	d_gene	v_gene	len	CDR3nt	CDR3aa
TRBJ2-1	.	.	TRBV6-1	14	TGTGCCAGCAGTGGGGGTTTGCGGTACAATGAGCAGTTCTTC	CASSGGLRYNEQFF
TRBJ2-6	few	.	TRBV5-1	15	TGCGCCAGCAGCCCCGAGGTAGATCTGGCCAACGTCCTGACTTTC	CASSPEVDLANVLTF
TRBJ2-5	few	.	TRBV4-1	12	TGCGCCAGCAGCCAAGACCCCGGGACCCAGTACTTC	CASSQDPGTQYF
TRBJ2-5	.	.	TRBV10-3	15	TGTGCCATCAGTGAGTCAGGGGGGGGTACGGAGACCCAGTACTTC	CAISESGGGTETQYF
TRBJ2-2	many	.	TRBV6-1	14	TGTGCCAGCAGCGAGGGACCGCACACCGGGGAGCTGTTTTTT	CASSEGPHTGELFF
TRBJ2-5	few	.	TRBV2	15	TGTGCCAGCGATCGGGCAGGGTCGGTGGTAGAGACCCAGTACTTC	CASDRAGSVVETQYF
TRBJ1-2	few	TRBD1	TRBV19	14	TGTGCCAGTAGTTCAGGGGGACCTGGCTATGGCTACACCTTC	CASSSGGPGYGYTF
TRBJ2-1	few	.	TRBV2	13	TGTGCCAGCAGCACAGGGGCGGGGGATGAGCAGTTCTTC	CASSTGAGDEQFF
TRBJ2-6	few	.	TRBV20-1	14	TGCAGTGCCACCTCGGCCTCTGGGGCCAACGTCCTGACTTTC	CSATSASGANVLTF
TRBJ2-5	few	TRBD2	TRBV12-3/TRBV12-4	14	TGTGCCAGCAGTTTAGTCGGGGGGGTTGAGACCCAGTACTTC	CASSLVGGVETQYF
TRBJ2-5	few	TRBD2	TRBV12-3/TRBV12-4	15	TGTGCCAGCAGTTTGGCGGGGGGGGTAGAAGAGACCCAGTACTTC	CASSLAGGVEETQYF
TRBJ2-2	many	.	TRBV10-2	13	TGCGCCAGCACCGGAGGGCGGGCCGGGGAGCTGTTTTTT	CASTGGRAGELFF
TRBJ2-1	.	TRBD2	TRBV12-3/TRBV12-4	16	TGTGCCAGCAGTAGAGGCTTGGGCGGGGGATACAATGAGCAGTTCTTC	CASSRGLGGGYNEQFF
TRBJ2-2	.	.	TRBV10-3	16	TGTGCCATCAGTGCGGGACTCCGTCAGGACACCGGGGAGCTGTTTTTT	CAISAGLRQDTGELFF
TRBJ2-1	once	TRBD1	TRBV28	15	TGTGCCAGCAGTATTACGGGACAGAGTTACAATGAGCAGTTCTTC	CASSITGQSYNEQFF
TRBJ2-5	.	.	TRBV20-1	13	TGCAGTGCCTCCGTGACTACCCAAGAGACCCAGTACTTC	CSASVTTQETQYF
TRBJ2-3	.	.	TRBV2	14	TGTGCCAGCAGTGATTGGGGATCTACAGATACGCAGTATTTT	CASSDWGSTDTQYF
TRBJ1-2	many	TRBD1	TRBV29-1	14	TGCAGCGTTGAATGGCGGACAGGGAGCTCTGGCTACACCTTC	CSVEWRTGSSGYTF
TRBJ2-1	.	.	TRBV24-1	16	TGTGCCACCAGTGATCCCCGGAAGGCCCCTTACAATGAGCAGTTCTTC	CATSDPRKAPYNEQFF
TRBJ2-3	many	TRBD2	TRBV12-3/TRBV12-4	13	TGTGCCAGCAGTTTAGGACTAGCGGGGACGCAGTATTTT	CASSLGLAGTQYF
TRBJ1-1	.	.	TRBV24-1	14	TGTGCCACCAGTGAACCCCGGGACGACACTGAAGCTTTCTTT	CATSEPRDDTEAFF
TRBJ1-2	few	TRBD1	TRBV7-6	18	TGTGCCAGCAGCTTAGAACCCGACAGGGGAAGATTGGACTATGGCTACACCTTC	CASSLEPDRGRLDYGYTF
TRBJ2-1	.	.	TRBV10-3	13	TGTGCCATCAGTGTAATGGGCAGCAATGAGCAGTTCTTC	CAISVMGSNEQFF
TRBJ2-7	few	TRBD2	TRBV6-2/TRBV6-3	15	TGTGCCAGCAGACCAACCTGGGACTACTCCTACGAGCAGTACTTC	CASRPTWDYSYEQYF
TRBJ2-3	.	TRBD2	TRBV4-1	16	TGCGCCAGCGATTCTAGCGGGGGGCCGGTTCCAGATACGCAGTATTTT	CASDSSGGPVPDTQYF
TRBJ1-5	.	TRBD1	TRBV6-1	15	TGTGCCAGCAGTGAGGGACAGCCGATCAATCAGCCCCAGCATTTT	CASSEGQPINQPQHF
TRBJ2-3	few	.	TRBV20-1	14	TGCAGTGCCAAGGGGGGGCCTCGCACAGATACGCAGTATTTT	CSAKGGPRTDTQYF
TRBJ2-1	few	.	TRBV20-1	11	TGCAGTGCTAGTAGTGGACTATTTCCGTTCTTC	CSASSGLFPFF
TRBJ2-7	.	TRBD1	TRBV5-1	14	TGCGCCAGCAGCTGGACAGGGAGCTCCTACGAGCAGTACTTC	CASSWTGSSYEQYF
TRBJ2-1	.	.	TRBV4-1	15	TGCGCCAGCAGCCAAGATTTGGCAGGGGGGGTTGAGCAGTTCTTC	CASSQDLAGGVEQFF
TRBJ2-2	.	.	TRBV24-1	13	TGTGCCACCCAAGGGGGGCGCACCGGGGAGCTGTTTTTT	CATQGGRTGELFF
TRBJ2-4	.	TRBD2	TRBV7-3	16	TGTGCCAGCAGCTTAATTTCGCGGGAGCCCCTTCAACTTCAGTACTTC	CASSLISREPLQLQYF
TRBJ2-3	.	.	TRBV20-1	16	TGCAGTGCTAGAGTCCTCGCTAGCGCTAGCACAGATACGCAGTATTTT	CSARVLASASTDTQYF
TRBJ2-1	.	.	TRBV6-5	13	TGTGCCAGCAGTTCTGTAGGGGGCAATGAGCAGTTCTTC	CASSSVGGNEQFF
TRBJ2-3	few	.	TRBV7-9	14	TGTGCCAGCAGCTTACGGGGGATCACAGATACGCAGTATTTT	CASSLRGITDTQYF
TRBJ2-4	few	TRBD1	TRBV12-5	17	TGTGCTAGTGGCCCTGGACAGGGGATTTCTAGCCAAAACATTCAGTACTTC	CASGPGQGISSQNIQYF
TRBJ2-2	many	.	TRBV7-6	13	TGTGCCAGCAGCCCGCGGGCCACCGGGGAGCTGTTTTTT	CASSPRATGELFF
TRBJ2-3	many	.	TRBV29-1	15	TGCAGCGTTGAATCGGGGGGCAGGAGCACAGATACGCAGTATTTT	CSVESGGRSTDTQYF
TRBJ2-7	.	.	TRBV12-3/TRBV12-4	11	TGTGCCAGCAGTTTTTGGAGAGAGCAGTACTTC	CASSFWREQYF
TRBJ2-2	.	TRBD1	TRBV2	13	TGTGCCAGCAGCGGGACAGGGAACGGGGAGCTGTTTTTT	CASSGTGNGELFF
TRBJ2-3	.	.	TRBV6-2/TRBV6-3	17	TGTGCCAGCAGTTATGCCACCGGGACGGTCAGCACAGATACGCAGTATTTT	CASSYATGTVSTDTQYF